The rows below give T cell receptor beta chains drawn from one sample of a study of blood T cell repertoires in COVID-19. The repertoire was sequenced with immunoSEQ multiplex PCR; TCRdb's copy has only in-frame clones and lacks some. Of approximately 170,000 clones listed, less than 90% were seen once; the top ten hold approximately 11%. Sequenced: peripheral blood. These receptors all stem from a woman aged 55-69 years with COVID-19, enrolled during active disease. Both conserved end residues are part of each CDR3. The D gene is left open where the match is weak. A row's size may be missing; if present it is once, few, many or a size class.

clone_size: -
j_call: TRBJ2-3
d_call: -
v_call: TRBV19
cdr3_nt: TGTGCCAGTAGGGACATGGGGGGGCCTACAGATACGCAGTATTTT
cdr3_aa: CASRDMGGPTDTQYF

clone_size: -
j_call: TRBJ2-6
d_call: -
v_call: TRBV5-4
cdr3_nt: TGTGCCAGCAGCCGCCAGGGGGCCAACGTCCTGACTTTC
cdr3_aa: CASSRQGANVLTF

clone_size: -
j_call: TRBJ1-6
d_call: TRBD1
v_call: TRBV30
cdr3_nt: TGTGCCTGGAGGGACAGGGAATTTTCACCCCTCCACTTT
cdr3_aa: CAWRDREFSPLHF

clone_size: -
j_call: TRBJ1-5
d_call: -
v_call: TRBV6-5
cdr3_nt: TGTGCCAGCAGTTACGTACAGTCTCATCAGCCCCAGCATTTT
cdr3_aa: CASSYVQSHQPQHF

clone_size: -
j_call: TRBJ2-5
d_call: -
v_call: TRBV6-6
cdr3_nt: TGTGCCAGCAGTCACCCCCGCAGGCAAGAGACCCAGTACTTC
cdr3_aa: CASSHPRRQETQYF

clone_size: -
j_call: TRBJ2-1
d_call: TRBD2
v_call: TRBV9
cdr3_nt: TGTGCCAGCAGCGTAGGAAGTAGCGGGAGGCCGAATGAGCAGTTCTTC
cdr3_aa: CASSVGSSGRPNEQFF

clone_size: -
j_call: TRBJ2-1
d_call: -
v_call: TRBV29-1
cdr3_nt: TGCAGCGTCGGTCGTTCTGAGCAGTTCTTC
cdr3_aa: CSVGRSEQFF

clone_size: -
j_call: TRBJ1-5
d_call: -
v_call: TRBV9
cdr3_nt: TGTGCCAGCAGCGTGCAGGGGTCGAGGGATCAGCCCCAGCATTTT
cdr3_aa: CASSVQGSRDQPQHF

clone_size: -
j_call: TRBJ1-5
d_call: -
v_call: TRBV5-6
cdr3_nt: TGTGCCAGCAGCTTATCATGGGGGGGAAATCAGCCCCAGCATTTT
cdr3_aa: CASSLSWGGNQPQHF

clone_size: -
j_call: TRBJ1-4
d_call: TRBD1
v_call: TRBV7-2
cdr3_nt: TGTGCCAGCAGCCTTCCGACAGGGGGGGGTGAAAAACTGTTTTTT
cdr3_aa: CASSLPTGGGEKLFF

clone_size: -
j_call: TRBJ2-1
d_call: TRBD2
v_call: TRBV4-3
cdr3_nt: TGCGCCAGCAGCAATGGACTAGCGGGAGGGCTAAGCTCCTACAATGAGCAGTTCTTC
cdr3_aa: CASSNGLAGGLSSYNEQFF

clone_size: -
j_call: TRBJ2-3
d_call: TRBD2
v_call: TRBV6-5
cdr3_nt: TGTGCCAGCAGTTCCTTAGCGGGAGCAACAGATACGCAGTATTTT
cdr3_aa: CASSSLAGATDTQYF

clone_size: -
j_call: TRBJ1-6
d_call: TRBD1
v_call: TRBV29-1
cdr3_nt: TGCAGCGTCCTGACAGGGGTTGGCTCACCCCTCCACTTT
cdr3_aa: CSVLTGVGSPLHF

clone_size: -
j_call: TRBJ1-2
d_call: -
v_call: TRBV6-6
cdr3_nt: TGTGCCAGCAGTGAGAGACAGCAAGCTAACTATGGCTACACCTTC
cdr3_aa: CASSERQQANYGYTF

clone_size: -
j_call: TRBJ2-1
d_call: -
v_call: TRBV7-2
cdr3_nt: TGTGCCAGCAGCGAAGGGGTGGCGTGGAATGAGCAGTTCTTC
cdr3_aa: CASSEGVAWNEQFF

clone_size: -
j_call: TRBJ2-2
d_call: -
v_call: TRBV11-3
cdr3_nt: TGTGCCAGCAGCTCTAGCCGCCGCTCAGGGACTCCGAACACCGGGGAGCTGTTTTTT
cdr3_aa: CASSSSRRSGTPNTGELFF

clone_size: -
j_call: TRBJ1-3
d_call: TRBD1
v_call: TRBV5-1
cdr3_nt: TGCGCCAGCAGCATTGGGACAGGCCGCTCTGGAAACACCATATATTTT
cdr3_aa: CASSIGTGRSGNTIYF

clone_size: -
j_call: TRBJ1-1
d_call: -
v_call: TRBV24-1
cdr3_nt: TGTGCCACCAGTGATTTAAGGGGAGAAGCTTTCTTT
cdr3_aa: CATSDLRGEAFF

clone_size: -
j_call: TRBJ1-3
d_call: -
v_call: TRBV7-2
cdr3_nt: TGTGCCAGCAGCGGGGCGGGGGACACCATATATTTT
cdr3_aa: CASSGAGDTIYF

clone_size: -
j_call: TRBJ2-5
d_call: TRBD2
v_call: TRBV19
cdr3_nt: TGTGCCAGTAGTATAGGCGGGAGAACCCAGTACTTC
cdr3_aa: CASSIGGRTQYF

clone_size: -
j_call: TRBJ2-3
d_call: TRBD2
v_call: TRBV7-2
cdr3_nt: TGTGCCAGCAGCCCACGGGGACTAGCGGCCACAGATACGCAGTATTTT
cdr3_aa: CASSPRGLAATDTQYF

clone_size: -
j_call: TRBJ2-4
d_call: -
v_call: TRBV30
cdr3_nt: TGTGCCTGGAGTGGGTCTCAACTAGCCAAAAACATTCAGTACTTC
cdr3_aa: CAWSGSQLAKNIQYF

clone_size: -
j_call: TRBJ2-3
d_call: -
v_call: TRBV10-3
cdr3_nt: TGTGCCATCGCGGCTGGGTACACAGATACGCAGTATTTT
cdr3_aa: CAIAAGYTDTQYF

clone_size: -
j_call: TRBJ2-7
d_call: -
v_call: TRBV7-8
cdr3_nt: TGTGCCAGCAGCCAAGAACCACAGGGAACCTACGAGCAGTACTTC
cdr3_aa: CASSQEPQGTYEQYF

clone_size: -
j_call: TRBJ2-7
d_call: TRBD2
v_call: TRBV28
cdr3_nt: TGTGCCAGCAGTGTTAGCGGGAGCTCCTACGAGCAGTACTTC
cdr3_aa: CASSVSGSSYEQYF

clone_size: -
j_call: TRBJ1-6
d_call: -
v_call: TRBV30
cdr3_nt: TGTGCCTGGGGACGGGAAACAAATTCACCCCTCCACTTT
cdr3_aa: CAWGRETNSPLHF

clone_size: -
j_call: TRBJ1-5
d_call: -
v_call: TRBV19
cdr3_nt: TGTGCCAGTAGTATGAAGTTCTTGAGGAGCAATCAGCCCCAGCATTTT
cdr3_aa: CASSMKFLRSNQPQHF

clone_size: -
j_call: TRBJ2-7
d_call: TRBD2
v_call: TRBV6-4
cdr3_nt: TGTGCCAGCAGAAACGCGGGGGGCGAGCAGTACTTC
cdr3_aa: CASRNAGGEQYF

clone_size: -
j_call: TRBJ2-3
d_call: TRBD2
v_call: TRBV29-1
cdr3_nt: TGCAGCGTTGAAGTACTAGCGGGAGTCCCAGATACGCAGTATTTT
cdr3_aa: CSVEVLAGVPDTQYF

clone_size: -
j_call: TRBJ1-4
d_call: TRBD1
v_call: TRBV28
cdr3_nt: TGTGCCAGCAGCCTTCCGGGACAGGGTGAAAAACTGTTTTTT
cdr3_aa: CASSLPGQGEKLFF

clone_size: -
j_call: TRBJ1-2
d_call: -
v_call: TRBV29-1
cdr3_nt: TGCAGCGCCGGGCGGGGCACCTATGGCTACACCTTC
cdr3_aa: CSAGRGTYGYTF

clone_size: few
j_call: TRBJ2-3
d_call: TRBD2
v_call: TRBV19
cdr3_nt: TGTGCCAGTACCGGGAGGGGCTTCAGCACAGATACGCAGTATTTT
cdr3_aa: CASTGRGFSTDTQYF

clone_size: -
j_call: TRBJ1-4
d_call: -
v_call: TRBV28
cdr3_nt: TGTGCCAGCAGTTTAGATCTGGGCTACCGACGAGAAAAACTGTTTTTT
cdr3_aa: CASSLDLGYRREKLFF

clone_size: -
j_call: TRBJ2-7
d_call: TRBD1
v_call: TRBV19
cdr3_nt: TGTGCCAGTAAACATACAGGGGGCGAAGAGCAGTACTTC
cdr3_aa: CASKHTGGEEQYF

clone_size: -
j_call: TRBJ2-1
d_call: -
v_call: TRBV9
cdr3_nt: TGTGCCAGCAGCGGGACAGCCGCCTACAATGAGCAGTTCTTC
cdr3_aa: CASSGTAAYNEQFF

clone_size: -
j_call: TRBJ2-7
d_call: -
v_call: TRBV5-4
cdr3_nt: TGTGCCAGCAGCTTGGCCATCGAGAACGAGCAGTACTTC
cdr3_aa: CASSLAIENEQYF

clone_size: -
j_call: TRBJ2-7
d_call: TRBD2
v_call: TRBV2
cdr3_nt: TGTGCCAGCAGTGTCATAGCGGGAGGCTACGAGCAGTACTTC
cdr3_aa: CASSVIAGGYEQYF

clone_size: -
j_call: TRBJ2-7
d_call: -
v_call: TRBV11-3
cdr3_nt: TGTGCCAGCAGCTTAGCCGGCGGGCCCTCCTACGAGCAGTACTTC
cdr3_aa: CASSLAGGPSYEQYF

clone_size: -
j_call: TRBJ2-7
d_call: -
v_call: TRBV18
cdr3_nt: TGTGCCAGCTCACAGGGGGACTCCTACGAGCAGTACTTC
cdr3_aa: CASSQGDSYEQYF

clone_size: once
j_call: TRBJ2-7
d_call: -
v_call: TRBV6-2/TRBV6-3
cdr3_nt: TGTGCCAGCAGCCCCCTCTACGAGCAGTACTTC
cdr3_aa: CASSPLYEQYF

clone_size: few
j_call: TRBJ1-2
d_call: TRBD1
v_call: TRBV29-1
cdr3_nt: TGCAGCGTCGGTGGACAGGGTGTCTATGGCTACACCTTC
cdr3_aa: CSVGGQGVYGYTF

clone_size: -
j_call: TRBJ1-6
d_call: -
v_call: TRBV10-3
cdr3_nt: TGTGCCATCAGTGAGTCGCACACTACCGGGAATTCACCCCTCCACTTT
cdr3_aa: CAISESHTTGNSPLHF

clone_size: few
j_call: TRBJ2-7
d_call: TRBD1
v_call: TRBV7-9
cdr3_nt: TGTGCCAGCAGCTATCCGACAGGGCCGAGCTCCTACGAGCAGTACTTC
cdr3_aa: CASSYPTGPSSYEQYF

clone_size: -
j_call: TRBJ1-3
d_call: -
v_call: TRBV5-1
cdr3_nt: TGCGCCAGCAGCTTGGAGCCGATTAAAAACTCTGGAAACACCATATATTTT
cdr3_aa: CASSLEPIKNSGNTIYF

clone_size: -
j_call: TRBJ1-3
d_call: TRBD1
v_call: TRBV5-1
cdr3_nt: TGCGCCAGCAGCCTGGGCTTAGGGACAGCTCCCTCCTCTCTGGAAAACACCATATATTTT
cdr3_aa: CASSLGLGTAPSSLENTIYF

clone_size: -
j_call: TRBJ2-7
d_call: TRBD1
v_call: TRBV28
cdr3_nt: TGTGCCAGCAACCTGACAGGGGGCTTTTACGAGCAGTACTTC
cdr3_aa: CASNLTGGFYEQYF

clone_size: once
j_call: TRBJ2-3
d_call: TRBD2
v_call: TRBV4-1
cdr3_nt: TGCGCCAGCAGCCTCACTAGCGGGAGGACTGAAGATACGCAGTATTTT
cdr3_aa: CASSLTSGRTEDTQYF

clone_size: -
j_call: TRBJ1-5
d_call: TRBD1
v_call: TRBV24-1
cdr3_nt: TGTGCCACCTCGGACAGGGTGAATCAGCCCCAGCATTTT
cdr3_aa: CATSDRVNQPQHF

clone_size: few
j_call: TRBJ1-5
d_call: TRBD1
v_call: TRBV24-1
cdr3_nt: TGTGCCACCAGCGGGACAGGCAATCAGCCCCAGCATTTT
cdr3_aa: CATSGTGNQPQHF

clone_size: -
j_call: TRBJ2-7
d_call: -
v_call: TRBV21-1
cdr3_nt: TGTGCCAGCAGCAAAGCGTTGGGACAGGCGGCCTACGAGCAGTACTTC
cdr3_aa: CASSKALGQAAYEQYF

clone_size: once
j_call: TRBJ1-2
d_call: -
v_call: TRBV4-1
cdr3_nt: TGCGCCAGCAGCCAAGATCCGGGGAATGGCTACACCTTC
cdr3_aa: CASSQDPGNGYTF

clone_size: -
j_call: TRBJ2-5
d_call: -
v_call: TRBV4-3
cdr3_nt: TGCGCCAGCAGCCAAGATACTAGCCCAGAGACCCAGTACTTC
cdr3_aa: CASSQDTSPETQYF

clone_size: -
j_call: TRBJ2-7
d_call: TRBD1
v_call: TRBV7-2
cdr3_nt: TGTGCCAGCAGCCCCAGGGGACAGGGTTTCTACGAGCAGTACTTC
cdr3_aa: CASSPRGQGFYEQYF

clone_size: -
j_call: TRBJ2-1
d_call: -
v_call: TRBV6-2/TRBV6-3
cdr3_nt: TGTGCCAGCAGTCGGGGAGGAGAGCAGTTCTTC
cdr3_aa: CASSRGGEQFF

clone_size: -
j_call: TRBJ1-5
d_call: -
v_call: TRBV24-1
cdr3_nt: TGTGCCACCAGAAACGGGAATAGCCAGCCCCAGCATTTT
cdr3_aa: CATRNGNSQPQHF

clone_size: -
j_call: TRBJ1-6
d_call: TRBD1
v_call: TRBV19
cdr3_nt: TGTGCCAGTAGTCCGGTCAGGGGGCTGGCTTCACCCCTCCACTTT
cdr3_aa: CASSPVRGLASPLHF

clone_size: -
j_call: TRBJ1-5
d_call: -
v_call: TRBV4-1
cdr3_nt: TGCGCCAGCAGCCACCCCCAGGGGAATCAGCCCCAGCATTTT
cdr3_aa: CASSHPQGNQPQHF

clone_size: -
j_call: TRBJ1-1
d_call: -
v_call: TRBV10-3
cdr3_nt: TGTGCCATCAGTGAGTGGGGGGAGAAGAACACTGAAGCTTTCTTT
cdr3_aa: CAISEWGEKNTEAFF

clone_size: -
j_call: TRBJ2-1
d_call: -
v_call: TRBV2
cdr3_nt: TGTGCCAGCAGTGCCGAGGGTTTAACCTACAATGAGCAGTTCTTC
cdr3_aa: CASSAEGLTYNEQFF